The following is a T cell receptor beta chain sequence with its context. Its cognate antigen is unknown. Germline assignment: CDR1 SEHNR and CDR2 FQNEAQ (reference sequence). The CDR3 sequence is 15 residues long. V lost 5 bases and J lost 9; bases outside the gene matches: 9. This specimen comes from a study of T cells in Graves' hyperthyroidism and ophthalmopathy. Study-level results: The model made its ophthalmopathy prediction, and onset followed a median about 6.8 months later. Ophthalmopathy was separated from stable hyperthyroidism by a 13 V-J model. Researchers found most expanded thyroid clonotypes above 0.001 in blood as well.

The investigators amplified TCR beta CDR3 regions from RNA transcripts. Carried out on the TCR CDR3, a first-round RT-PCR used the HTBI primer set. In TCRdb, the multiplex PCR reads were re-called with MiXCR into one record per CDR3 protein. The sample yields roughly 290,000 distinct CDR3 sequences, roughly 13% seen once. This rearrangement joins TRBV7-9 to TRBJ2-1, with 11 bases that match TRBD2. The clonotype originates from a woman aged 30 to 39 with Graves' hyperthyroidism that later progressed to Graves' ophthalmopathy. Sequenced input: blood. CDR3 sequence reads: CASSLSGRGGGEQFF. Here the CDR3 DNA reads TGTGCCAGCAGCCTTAGCGGGAGGGGCGGGGGTGAGCAGTTCTTC.